This is a list of T cell receptor beta chains from one sample in a study of cytomegalovirus exposure and HLA in healthy donors. Sequencing used immunoSEQ multiplex PCR; TCRdb keeps in-frame clones, though not all of them. The sample lists a few hundred thousand clones, 80% to 90% occurring once. Sequenced sample: PBMCs. These receptors were taken from a woman under 30 in good health and CMV-seronegative. Both conserved end residues are part of each CDR3. The D gene is left open where the match is weak. Expanded clones get a size class; other rows say once, few or many, or leave the size out.

CDR3 length	D gene	clone size	V gene	J gene	CDR3 protein	CDR3 DNA
17	TRBD2	.	TRBV18	TRBJ2-1	CASSPPNLAGGHGEQFF	TGTGCCAGCTCACCACCGAATTTGGCGGGGGGACACGGTGAGCAGTTCTTC
15	TRBD1	.	TRBV6-1	TRBJ2-7	CASSEASGGYYEQYF	TGTGCCAGCAGTGAAGCGTCAGGGGGTTACTACGAGCAGTACTTC
19	TRBD2	.	TRBV5-4	TRBJ2-1	CASSSRLGERESSYNEQFF	TGTGCCAGCAGCTCCCGTTTAGGGGAGCGGGAGAGCTCCTACAATGAGCAGTTCTTC
15	TRBD2	.	TRBV7-9	TRBJ2-3	CASSPASGRSDTQYF	TGTGCCAGCAGCCCAGCTAGCGGCCGGAGTGATACGCAGTATTTT
14	TRBD1	few	TRBV18	TRBJ2-7	CASSRRDSGGEQYF	TGTGCCAGCTCACGAAGGGACAGCGGTGGCGAGCAGTACTTC
15	TRBD1	.	TRBV2	TRBJ1-1	CANPATGALNTEAFF	TGTGCCAATCCGGCCACAGGGGCTTTAAACACTGAAGCTTTCTTT
11	TRBD1	.	TRBV19	TRBJ2-7	CASSMGTESHF	TGTGCCAGTAGTATGGGGACAGAAAGCCACTTC
14	TRBD1	.	TRBV10-2	TRBJ2-2	CASRSQGAVGELFF	TGCGCCAGCAGATCTCAGGGGGCGGTCGGGGAGCTGTTTTTT
16	.	.	TRBV2	TRBJ1-1	CASSDGPGAWNTEAFF	TGTGCCAGCAGTGACGGGCCAGGGGCGTGGAACACTGAAGCTTTCTTT
14	.	.	TRBV28	TRBJ1-1	CASSSGATNTEAFF	TGTGCCAGCAGTTCAGGGGCGACCAACACTGAAGCTTTCTTT
14	.	once	TRBV2	TRBJ1-1	CASSTDRENTEAFF	TGTGCCAGCAGTACGGACAGAGAGAACACTGAAGCTTTCTTT
14	.	.	TRBV10-3	TRBJ2-5	CAISESSQGETQYF	TGTGCCATCAGTGAGTCGAGCCAGGGGGAGACCCAGTACTTC
14	.	.	TRBV9	TRBJ1-6	CASSAGQWDSPLHF	TGTGCCAGCAGCGCAGGACAGTGGGATTCACCCCTCCACTTT
14	.	.	TRBV28	TRBJ2-7	CASSQRTVTLEQYF	TGTGCCAGCAGTCAACGGACAGTAACTTTAGAGCAGTACTTC
16	.	.	TRBV27	TRBJ2-1	CASSLTPGSAGNEQFF	TGTGCCAGCAGTTTAACGCCAGGGTCGGCGGGAAATGAGCAGTTCTTC
14	TRBD2	.	TRBV30	TRBJ2-7	CAWNLRGEGYEQYF	TGTGCCTGGAACCTCCGAGGGGAGGGTTACGAGCAGTACTTC